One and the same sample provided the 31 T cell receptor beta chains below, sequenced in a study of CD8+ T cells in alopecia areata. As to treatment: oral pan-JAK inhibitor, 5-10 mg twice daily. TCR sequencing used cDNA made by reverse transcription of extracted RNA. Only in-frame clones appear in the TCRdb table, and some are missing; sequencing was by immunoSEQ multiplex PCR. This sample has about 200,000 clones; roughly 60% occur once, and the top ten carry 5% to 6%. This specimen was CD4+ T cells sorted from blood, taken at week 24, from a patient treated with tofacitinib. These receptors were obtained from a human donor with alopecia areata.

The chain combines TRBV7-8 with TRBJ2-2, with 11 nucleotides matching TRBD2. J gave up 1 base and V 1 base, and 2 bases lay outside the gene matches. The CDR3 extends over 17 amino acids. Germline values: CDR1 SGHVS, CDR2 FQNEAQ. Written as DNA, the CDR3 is TGTGCCAGCAGCTTAGTGGGGACTAGCGGGAACACCGGGGAGCTGTTTTTT. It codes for CASSLVGTSGNTGELFF.

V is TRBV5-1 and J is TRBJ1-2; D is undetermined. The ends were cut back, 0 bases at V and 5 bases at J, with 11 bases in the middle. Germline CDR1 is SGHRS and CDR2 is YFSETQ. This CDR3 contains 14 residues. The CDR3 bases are TGCGCCAGCAGCTTGGGCTTCGGCGAGTATGGCTACACCTTC. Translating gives CASSLGFGEYGYTF.

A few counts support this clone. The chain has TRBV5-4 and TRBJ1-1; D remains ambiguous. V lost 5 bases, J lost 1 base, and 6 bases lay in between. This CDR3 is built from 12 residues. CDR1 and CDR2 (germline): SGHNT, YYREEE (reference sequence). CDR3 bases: TGTGCCAGCAGTTCCAGGAACACTGAAGCTTTCTTT. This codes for CASSSRNTEAFF.

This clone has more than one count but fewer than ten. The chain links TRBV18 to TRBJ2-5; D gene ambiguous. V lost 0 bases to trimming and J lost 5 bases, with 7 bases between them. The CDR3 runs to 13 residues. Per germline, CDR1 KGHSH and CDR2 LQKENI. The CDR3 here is CASSPPPGETQYF. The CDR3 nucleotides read TGTGCCAGCTCACCACCACCGGGCGAGACCCAGTACTTC. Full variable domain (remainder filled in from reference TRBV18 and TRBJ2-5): NAGVMQNPRHLVRRRGQEARLRCSPMKGHSHVYWYRQLPEEGLKFMVYLQKENIIDESGMPKERFSAEFPKEGPSILRIQQVVRGDSAAYFCASSPPPGETQYFGPGTRLLVL.

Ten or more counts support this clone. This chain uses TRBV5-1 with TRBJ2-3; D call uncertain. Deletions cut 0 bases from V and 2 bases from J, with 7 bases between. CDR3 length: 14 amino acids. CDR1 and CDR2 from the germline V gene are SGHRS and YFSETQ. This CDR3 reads CASSLDMFTDTQYF. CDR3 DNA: TGCGCCAGCAGCTTGGACATGTTCACAGATACGCAGTATTTT.

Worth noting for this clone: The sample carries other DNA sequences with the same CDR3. The CDR3 nucleotides read TGTGCCACCAGCAGAGAACTAGCGGGAGGATACAATGAGCAGTTCTTC. The encoded protein is CATSRELAGGYNEQFF. The V gene is TRBV15, the J gene TRBJ2-1; 12 bases map to TRBD2. The CDR3 totals 16 residues. J was trimmed by 4 bases and V by 0 bases; bases with no gene match: 1. Germline CDR1 is LNHNV and CDR2 is YYDKDF (reference sequence).

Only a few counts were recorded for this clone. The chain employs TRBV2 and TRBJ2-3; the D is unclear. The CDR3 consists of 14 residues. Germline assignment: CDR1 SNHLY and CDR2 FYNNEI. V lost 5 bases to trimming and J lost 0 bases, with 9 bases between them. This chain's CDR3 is CASSRTSSTDTQYF. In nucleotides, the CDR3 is TGTGCCAGCAGTAGAACTTCTAGCACAGATACGCAGTATTTT. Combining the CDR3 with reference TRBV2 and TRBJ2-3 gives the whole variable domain EPEVTQTPSHQVTQMGQEVILRCVPISNHLYFYWYRQILGQKVEFLVSFYNNEISEKSEIFDDQFSVERPDGSNFTLKIRSTKLEDSAMYFCASSRTSSTDTQYFGPGTRLTVL.

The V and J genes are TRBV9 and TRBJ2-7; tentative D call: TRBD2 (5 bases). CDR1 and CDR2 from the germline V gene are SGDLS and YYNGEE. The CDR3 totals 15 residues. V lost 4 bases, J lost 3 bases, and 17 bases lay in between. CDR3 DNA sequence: TGTGCCAGCAGCCCGAGCAGCCTCGGGGACTACGAGCAGTACTTC. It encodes CASSPSSLGDYEQYF.

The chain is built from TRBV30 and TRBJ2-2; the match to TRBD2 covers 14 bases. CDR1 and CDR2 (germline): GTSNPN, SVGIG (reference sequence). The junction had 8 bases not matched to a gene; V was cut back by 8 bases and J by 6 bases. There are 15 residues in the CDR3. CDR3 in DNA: TGTGCCAGCCGACTAGCGGGAGGGCCTGCCGGGGAGCTGTTTTTT. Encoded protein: CASRLAGGPAGELFF.

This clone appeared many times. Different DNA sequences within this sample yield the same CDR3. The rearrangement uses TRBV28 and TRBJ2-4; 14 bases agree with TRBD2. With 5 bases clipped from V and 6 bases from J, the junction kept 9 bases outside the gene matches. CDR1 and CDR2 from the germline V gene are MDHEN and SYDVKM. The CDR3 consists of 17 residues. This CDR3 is CASSPRTSGRPSNIQYF. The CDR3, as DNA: TGTGCCAGCAGTCCTCGGACTAGCGGGAGGCCTTCAAACATTCAGTACTTC.

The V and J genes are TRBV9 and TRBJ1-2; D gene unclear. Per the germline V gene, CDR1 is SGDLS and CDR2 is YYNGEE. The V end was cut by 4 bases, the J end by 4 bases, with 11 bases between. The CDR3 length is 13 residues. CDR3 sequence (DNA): TGTGCCAGCAGCCTACAAGGGTCCTATGGCTACACCTTC. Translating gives CASSLQGSYGYTF.

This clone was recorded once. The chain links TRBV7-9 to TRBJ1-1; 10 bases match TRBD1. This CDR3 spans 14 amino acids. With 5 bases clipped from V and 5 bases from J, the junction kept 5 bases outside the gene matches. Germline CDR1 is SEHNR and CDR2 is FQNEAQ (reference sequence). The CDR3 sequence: CASSTRQGATEAFF. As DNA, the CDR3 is TGTGCCAGCAGCACTCGACAGGGGGCAACTGAAGCTTTCTTT. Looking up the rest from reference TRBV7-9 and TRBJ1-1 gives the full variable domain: DTGVSQNPRHKITKRGQNVTFRCDPISEHNRLYWYRQTLGQGPEFLTYFQNEAQLEKSRLLSDRFSAERPKGSFSTLEIQRTEQGDSAMYLCASSTRQGATEAFFGQGTRLTVV.

CDR3 sequence: CASSQPGQGRNEQFF. The CDR3 region has the DNA TGTGCCAGCAGTCAACCGGGACAGGGTCGCAATGAGCAGTTCTTC. This sequence joins TRBV6-5 and TRBJ2-1, with 9 bases identical to TRBD1. This CDR3 is 15 amino acids long. Losses at the gene ends were 5 bases for V and 6 bases for J; bases not matched to a gene: 8. The V gene's germline CDR1 is MNHEY and CDR2 SVGAGI.

CDR3 region: CAWSQVMNTEAFF. CDR3 in DNA: TGTGCCTGGTCACAAGTGATGAACACTGAAGCTTTCTTT. V is TRBV30 and J is TRBJ1-1; D gene unclear. The length of the CDR3 is 13 residues. V lost 5 bases to trimming and J lost 0 bases, with 10 bases between them. The germline V gene encodes CDR1 GTSNPN and CDR2 SVGIG (reference sequence).

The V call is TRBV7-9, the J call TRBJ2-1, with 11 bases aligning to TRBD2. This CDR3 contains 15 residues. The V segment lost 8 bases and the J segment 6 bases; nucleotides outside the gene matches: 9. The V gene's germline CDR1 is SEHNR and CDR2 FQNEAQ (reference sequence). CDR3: CASVSGGARVNEQFF. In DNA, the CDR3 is TGTGCCAGCGTTAGCGGGGGGGCCCGAGTCAATGAGCAGTTCTTC.

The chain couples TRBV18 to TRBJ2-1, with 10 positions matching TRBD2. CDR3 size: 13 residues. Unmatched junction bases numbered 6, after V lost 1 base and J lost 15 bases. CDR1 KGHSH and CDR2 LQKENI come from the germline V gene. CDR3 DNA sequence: TGTGCCAGCTCACCACTGAGCGGGGGGGAATCGTTCTTC. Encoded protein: CASSPLSGGESFF.

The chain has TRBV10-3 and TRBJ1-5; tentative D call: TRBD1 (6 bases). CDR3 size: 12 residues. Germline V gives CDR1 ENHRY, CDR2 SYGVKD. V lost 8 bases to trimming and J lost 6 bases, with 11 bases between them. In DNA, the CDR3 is TGTGCCATCCGGACAGAAGGTCAGCCCCAGCATTTT. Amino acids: CAIRTEGQPQHF.

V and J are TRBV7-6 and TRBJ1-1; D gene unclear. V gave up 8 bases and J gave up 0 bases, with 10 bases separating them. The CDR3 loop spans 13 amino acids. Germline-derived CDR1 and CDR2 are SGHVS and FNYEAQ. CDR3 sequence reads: CASSSLMNTEAFF. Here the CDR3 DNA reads TGTGCCAGCTCCTCCCTCATGAACACTGAAGCTTTCTTT.

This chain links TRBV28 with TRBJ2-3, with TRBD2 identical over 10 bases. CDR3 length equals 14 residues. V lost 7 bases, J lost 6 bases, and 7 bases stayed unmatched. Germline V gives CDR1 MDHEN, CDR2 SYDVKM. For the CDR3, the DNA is TGTGCCAGCATGAGCCTAGCGGGAGAGGATACGCAGTATTTT. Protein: CASMSLAGEDTQYF.

CDR3 protein: CASGAGGSGAKNIQYF. The CDR3, as DNA: TGTGCCAGCGGCGCAGGGGGCTCAGGGGCCAAAAACATTCAGTACTTC. The genes are TRBV27 and TRBJ2-4; 8 nucleotides line up with TRBD1. Germline lookup yields CDR1 MNHEY and CDR2 SMNVEV (reference sequence). The CDR3 is 16 residues long. Germline trimming cut 8 bases from V and 1 base from J; bases unmatched to any gene: 10.

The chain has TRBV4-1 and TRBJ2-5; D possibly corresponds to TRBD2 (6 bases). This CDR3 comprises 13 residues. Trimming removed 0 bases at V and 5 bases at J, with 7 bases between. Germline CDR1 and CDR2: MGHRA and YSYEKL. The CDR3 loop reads CASSQDRGETQYF. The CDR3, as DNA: TGCGCCAGCAGCCAAGATCGGGGGGAGACCCAGTACTTC.

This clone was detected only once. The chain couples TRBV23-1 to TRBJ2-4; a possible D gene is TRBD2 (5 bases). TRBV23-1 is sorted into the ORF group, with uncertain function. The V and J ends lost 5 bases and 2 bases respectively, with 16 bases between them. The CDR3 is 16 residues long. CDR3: CASSRSARETKNIQYF. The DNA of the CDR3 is TGCGCCAGCAGTAGATCAGCGAGGGAAACCAAAAACATTCAGTACTTC.

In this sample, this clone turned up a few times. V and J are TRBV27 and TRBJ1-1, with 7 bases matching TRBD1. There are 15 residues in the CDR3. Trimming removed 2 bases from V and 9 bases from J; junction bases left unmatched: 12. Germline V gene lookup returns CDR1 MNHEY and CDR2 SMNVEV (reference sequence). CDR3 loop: CASSLPSDRDRKAFF. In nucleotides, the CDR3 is TGTGCCAGCAGTTTACCCTCCGACAGGGATAGGAAAGCTTTCTTT.

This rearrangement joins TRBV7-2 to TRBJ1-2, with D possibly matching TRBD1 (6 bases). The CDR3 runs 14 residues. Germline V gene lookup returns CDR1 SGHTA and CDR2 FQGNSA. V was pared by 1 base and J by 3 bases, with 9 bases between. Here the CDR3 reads CASSLGTADYGYTF. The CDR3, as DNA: TGTGCCAGCAGCTTAGGGACAGCGGACTATGGCTACACCTTC.

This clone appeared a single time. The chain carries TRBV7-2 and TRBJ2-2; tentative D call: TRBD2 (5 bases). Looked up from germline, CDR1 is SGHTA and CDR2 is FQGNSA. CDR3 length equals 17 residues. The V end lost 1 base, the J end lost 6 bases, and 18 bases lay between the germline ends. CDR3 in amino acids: CASSLVASSRLAGELFF. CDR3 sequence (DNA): TGTGCCAGCAGCTTAGTGGCGTCTAGCAGGTTGGCCGGGGAGCTGTTTTTT.

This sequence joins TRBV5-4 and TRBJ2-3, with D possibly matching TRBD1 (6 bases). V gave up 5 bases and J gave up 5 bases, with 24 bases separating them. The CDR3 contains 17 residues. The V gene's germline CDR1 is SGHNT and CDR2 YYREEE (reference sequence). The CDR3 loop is CASSPSYTGSTLDTQYF. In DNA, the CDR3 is TGTGCCAGCAGTCCCTCCTACACAGGGTCAACTCTAGATACGCAGTATTTT.

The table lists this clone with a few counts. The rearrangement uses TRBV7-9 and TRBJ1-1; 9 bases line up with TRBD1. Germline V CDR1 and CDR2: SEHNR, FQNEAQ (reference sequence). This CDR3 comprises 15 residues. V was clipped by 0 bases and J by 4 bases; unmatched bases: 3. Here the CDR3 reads CASSLAGQGSTEAFF. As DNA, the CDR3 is TGTGCCAGCAGCTTAGCGGGACAGGGATCCACTGAAGCTTTCTTT.

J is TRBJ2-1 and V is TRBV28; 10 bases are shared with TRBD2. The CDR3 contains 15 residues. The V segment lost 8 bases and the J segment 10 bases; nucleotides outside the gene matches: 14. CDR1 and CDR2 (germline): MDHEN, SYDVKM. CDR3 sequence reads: CASRASGRDTGEQFF. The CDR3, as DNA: TGTGCCAGCCGAGCTAGCGGGAGAGACACGGGGGAGCAGTTCTTC.

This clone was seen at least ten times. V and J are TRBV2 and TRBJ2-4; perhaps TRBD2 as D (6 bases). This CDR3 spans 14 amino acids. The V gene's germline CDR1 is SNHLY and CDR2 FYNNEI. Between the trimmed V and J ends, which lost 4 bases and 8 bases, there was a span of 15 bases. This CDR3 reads CASSGMAGRDIQYF. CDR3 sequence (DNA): TGTGCCAGCAGTGGTATGGCGGGAAGAGACATTCAGTACTTC.

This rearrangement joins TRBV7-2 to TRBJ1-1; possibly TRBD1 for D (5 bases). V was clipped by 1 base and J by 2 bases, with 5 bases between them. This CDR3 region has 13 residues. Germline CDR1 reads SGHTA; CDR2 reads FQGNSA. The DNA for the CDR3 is TGTGCCAGCAGCTTAGGGACAAACACTGAAGCTTTCTTT. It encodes CASSLGTNTEAFF.

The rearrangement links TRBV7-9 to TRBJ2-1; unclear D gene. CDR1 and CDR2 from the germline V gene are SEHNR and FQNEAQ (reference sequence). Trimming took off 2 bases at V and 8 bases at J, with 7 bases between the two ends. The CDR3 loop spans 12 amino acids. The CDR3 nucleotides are TGTGCCAGCAGCTTAACAAGAGATGAGCAGTTCTTC. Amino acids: CASSLTRDEQFF.